There are many counts of the clone carrying this T cell receptor beta chain. Noted time point: newly diagnosed GD, antithyroid drugs for less than 3 months. Construction of the TCR library relied on RNA isolated from PBMCs. Staff took about 10 milliliters of peripheral blood and put it into EDTA tubes. CDR3 length equals 16 residues. Germline CDR1 SNHLY, CDR2 FYNNEI. The V segment lost 6 bases and the J segment 4 bases; nucleotides outside the gene matches: 4. The sample is drawn from a study of regulatory T cells in long-lasting Graves disease. Assembly of TCR beta libraries relied on iRepertoire HTBI primers together with Arm-PCR of CDR3 regions. Each CDR3 protein is one row after TCRdb ran MiXCR on the multiplex PCR reads. In the table there are about 620,000 distinct CDR3 sequences, 16% of which are singletons. The same sample was also studied in work on T cells in Graves' hyperthyroidism and ophthalmopathy.

The chain recombines TRBV2 with TRBJ2-2; TRBD2 aligns across 14 bases. The clonotype was recovered from a woman in her thirties with Graves disease. The material was peripheral blood mononuclear cells (PBMCs), obtained at new diagnosis, from a patient treated with antithyroid drugs. CDR3 residues: CASRGGLAGATGELFF. The CDR3 region has the DNA TGTGCCAGCAGGGGGGGACTAGCGGGAGCCACCGGGGAGCTGTTTTTT.